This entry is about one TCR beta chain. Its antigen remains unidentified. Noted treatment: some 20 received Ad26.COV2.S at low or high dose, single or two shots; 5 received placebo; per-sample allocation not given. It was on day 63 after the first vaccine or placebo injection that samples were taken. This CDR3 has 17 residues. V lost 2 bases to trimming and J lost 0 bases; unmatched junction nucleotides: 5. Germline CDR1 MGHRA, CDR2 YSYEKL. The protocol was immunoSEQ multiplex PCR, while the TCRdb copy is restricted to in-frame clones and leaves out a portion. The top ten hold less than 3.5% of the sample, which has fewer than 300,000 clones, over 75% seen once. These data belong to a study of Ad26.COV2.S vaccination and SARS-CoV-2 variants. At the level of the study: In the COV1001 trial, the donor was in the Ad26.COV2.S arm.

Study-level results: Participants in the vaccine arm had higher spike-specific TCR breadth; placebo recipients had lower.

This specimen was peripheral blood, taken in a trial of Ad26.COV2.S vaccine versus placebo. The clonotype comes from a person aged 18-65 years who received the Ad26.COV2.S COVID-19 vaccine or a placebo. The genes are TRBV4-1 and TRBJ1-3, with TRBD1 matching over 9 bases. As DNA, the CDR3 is TGCGCCAGCAGCCAACGGACAGGGGCGCTCTCTGGAAACACCATATATTTT. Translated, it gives CASSQRTGALSGNTIYF.